A single sample is the source of the 14 T cell receptor beta chains below, sequenced in a study of T cells expressing NK-cell markers. TCRdb reanalyzed the 5' RACE reads, giving one entry per CDR3 protein sequence and no DNA. The listing records 350,000 to 400,000 distinct CDR3 sequences. Input material: blood T cells: a sorted CD56 or NKG2C T cell subset, CD4+ or CD8+ T cells, or bulk PBMC T cells (not recorded which). The source of these receptors is a woman between 45 and 65 years old in good health.

The CDR3 reads CASSLEGGANTGELFF. The chain links TRBV5-1 to TRBJ2-2; the TCRdb call, TRBD2, lacks DNA for checking. Germline V gene sequence: CDR1 SGHRS, CDR2 YFSETQ. This CDR3 contains 16 residues.

The V gene is TRBV7-3, the J gene TRBJ1-1; TCRdb's D call, TRBD1, is unchecked because there is no DNA. Germline CDR1 SGHTA, CDR2 FQGTGA. This CDR3 is 13 amino acids long. The CDR3 spells CASSLLVGREAFF.

The J gene is TRBJ2-1, the V gene TRBV29-1; the TCRdb D gene call, TRBD2, has no DNA to confirm it. This CDR3 spans 14 amino acids. The germline V gene has CDR1 SQVTM and CDR2 ANQGSEA. CDR3: CSVRDGQVRFEQFF.

The chain couples TRBV5-1 to TRBJ2-3; TCRdb selects TRBD2, and the lack of DNA leaves this call unchecked. CDR1 and CDR2 from the germline V gene are SGHRS and YFSETQ. The CDR3 is 16 amino acids. The CDR3 is CASSLESSGSYNTQYF.

The genes are TRBV7-2 and TRBJ2-1; with no DNA, the TCRdb D assignment of TRBD2 cannot be verified. From germline, CDR1 is SGHTA and CDR2 FQGNSA. CDR3 length: 16 residues. The CDR3 sequence: CASSSGVLGGADEQFF.

The chain employs TRBV7-6 and TRBJ2-7; absent DNA, TCRdb's TRBD2 call cannot be checked. The CDR3 runs to 15 residues. Germline CDR1 SGHVS, CDR2 FNYEAQ. CDR3 sequence: CASSLTSGVTYEQYF.

The chain is built from TRBV29-1 and TRBJ2-1; the D gene TCRdb calls, TRBD1, cannot be checked with no DNA. Germline CDR1 is SQVTM and CDR2 is ANQGSEA. The CDR3 totals 12 residues. The CDR3: CSTKTGVNEQFF.

The rearrangement uses TRBV5-1 and TRBJ2-3; without DNA, the TCRdb call of TRBD1 cannot be checked. From germline, CDR1 is SGHRS and CDR2 YFSETQ. The CDR3 sequence is 14 residues long. CDR3 in amino acids: CASSLRSGGDTQYF.

The gene calls are TRBV6-6 and TRBJ2-1; as DNA is missing, the TRBD2 call by TCRdb cannot be tested. This CDR3 comprises 15 residues. Germline assignment: CDR1 MNHNY and CDR2 SVGAGI (reference sequence). The CDR3 loop is CASSYSGTRGNEQFF.

The V call is TRBV10-3, the J call TRBJ2-5; there is no DNA to check the TCRdb D call of TRBD1. The CDR3 has 13 amino acids. Germline V gives CDR1 ENHRY, CDR2 SYGVKD. The CDR3 spells CAASDRGAETQYF.

The chain is built from TRBV29-1 and TRBJ2-7. This CDR3 is 14 amino acids long. The germline V gene encodes CDR1 SQVTM and CDR2 ANQGSEA. The CDR3 is CSVAIATSSYEQYF.

J is TRBJ2-1 and V is TRBV5-1; checking the TCRdb D call of TRBD1 is not possible without DNA. CDR1 is SGHRS and CDR2 is YFSETQ in the germline V gene. The CDR3 has 16 amino acids. This CDR3 is CASSLQGAQVGSEQFF.

The V gene is TRBV7-9, the J gene TRBJ1-2. CDR3 size: 17 residues. Germline V gene lookup returns CDR1 SEHNR and CDR2 FQNEAQ (reference sequence). CDR3 protein: CASSLLGAASANYGYTF.

This chain connects TRBV20-1 to TRBJ1-5. CDR1 and CDR2 from the germline V gene are DFQATT and SNEGSKA (reference sequence). This CDR3 region has 13 residues. CDR3 sequence: CSAARGLNQPQHF.